Below, 25 T cell receptor beta chains from the same sample are listed, as sequenced in a study of blood T cell repertoires in COVID-19. Some clones are missing from TCRdb's copy, which holds only in-frame ones; the method was immunoSEQ multiplex PCR. In the table there are over 95,000 clones, more than 80% of which are singletons. Source material: peripheral blood. The receptors come from a woman aged 55-69 years with COVID-19, enrolled during active disease.

This chain joins TRBV12-2 and TRBJ1-3; TRBD1 was called by the table and not checked on the DNA. TRBV12-2 is labeled a pseudogene. This CDR3 is 18 amino acids long. CDR3 amino acids: CASRLGLYRGCSGNTIYF. CDR3 bases: TGTGCAAGTCGCTTAGGATTATACAGGGGGTGCTCTGGAAACACCATATATTTT.

This clone was detected a few times. V usage is TRBV5-4 and J usage is TRBJ2-3; 10 bases line up with TRBD2. V gave up 0 bases and J gave up 5 bases; unmatched junction bases: 6. The CDR3 is 16 amino acids. Germline V gives CDR1 SGHNT, CDR2 YYREEE (reference sequence). The CDR3 loop is CASSLGAGGPVDTQYF. The CDR3 region has the DNA TGTGCCAGCAGCTTGGGAGCGGGGGGGCCGGTAGATACGCAGTATTTT. The full variable domain, in which reference TRBV5-4 and TRBJ2-3 provide the parts outside the CDR3, is ETGVTQSPTHLIKTRGQQVTLRCSSQSGHNTVSWYQQALGQGPQFIFQYYREEENGRGNFPPRFSGLQFPNYSSELNVNALELDDSALYLCASSLGAGGPVDTQYFGPGTRLTVL.

This chain uses TRBV18 with TRBJ1-5; D is perhaps TRBD1 (6 bases). The germline gives CDR1 KGHSH, CDR2 LQKENI. V lost 3 bases, J lost 2 bases, and 14 bases lay in between. This CDR3 is 16 amino acids long. The CDR3 sequence is CASSPDGGAGNQPQHF. CDR3 DNA sequence: TGTGCCAGCTCACCGGATGGGGGGGCGGGCAATCAGCCCCAGCATTTT.

The chain has TRBV3-1 (or the pseudogene TRBV3-2) and TRBJ1-5; maybe TRBD1 (5 bases). Trimming took off 4 bases at V and 4 bases at J, with 8 bases between the two ends. Germline CDR1 reads LGHDT; CDR2 reads YNNKEL (reference sequence). This CDR3 comprises 13 residues. The CDR3 sequence: CASSPRGNQPQHF. The CDR3 bases are TGTGCCAGCAGCCCTCGGGGGAATCAGCCCCAGCATTTT.

The chain carries TRBV9 and TRBJ1-6; D is perhaps TRBD1 (6 bases). The CDR3 runs 14 residues. V lost 3 bases and J lost 15, with 19 bases in between. Germline V gene sequence: CDR1 SGDLS, CDR2 YYNGEE. CDR3 nucleotides: TGTGCCAGCAGCGACCCGGTGACAGGACCTGTCCTCCACTTT. The encoded protein is CASSDPVTGPVLHF.

The V call is TRBV6-1, the J call TRBJ1-4; 9 bases are shared with TRBD1. This CDR3 comprises 18 residues. From germline, CDR1 is MNHNS and CDR2 SASEGT. V gave up 4 bases and J gave up 7 bases; unmatched junction bases: 16. Here the CDR3 reads CASSVRPGQGFIGEKLFF. CDR3 sequence (DNA): TGTGCCAGCAGTGTGAGGCCGGGACAGGGTTTTATAGGTGAAAAACTGTTTTTT.

The gene calls are TRBV21-1 and TRBJ1-5. TRBV21-1 is a pseudogene segment. This CDR3 comprises 13 residues. The CDR3 is CASSKPADSPQHF. The CDR3, as DNA: TGTGCCAGCAGCAAACCGGCGGATTCCCCCCAGCATTTT.

This clone was picked up one time. The V and J genes are TRBV27 and TRBJ1-1; D is unclear. The CDR3 consists of 11 residues. CDR1 is MNHEY and CDR2 is SMNVEV in the germline V gene (reference sequence). Trimming shortened V by 8 bases and J by 5 bases, and 9 bases separated the two germline ends. The CDR3 DNA sequence: TGTGCCAGCGGGAGGGATACTGAAGCTTTCTTT. Protein product: CASGRDTEAFF.

V gene TRBV9 combines with J gene TRBJ1-2; the match to TRBD1 covers 11 bases. Looked up from germline, CDR1 is SGDLS and CDR2 is YYNGEE. V dropped 4 bases and J dropped 7; count of bases not matched to a gene: 3. The CDR3 has 13 amino acids. CDR3 bases: TGTGCCAGCAGCCGGACAGGGGGCTTTGGCTACACCTTC. It is translated as CASSRTGGFGYTF.

The chain couples TRBV2 to TRBJ1-3; no reliable D call. Germline assignment: CDR1 SNHLY and CDR2 FYNNEI. The V and J ends lost 6 bases and 0 bases respectively, with 9 bases between them. This CDR3 is 14 amino acids long. CDR3 sequence reads: CASRSVSSGNTIYF. CDR3 bases: TGTGCCAGCAGGTCCGTGAGCTCTGGAAACACCATATATTTT. Using reference TRBV2 and TRBJ1-3 for the parts outside the CDR3, the full variable domain is EPEVTQTPSHQVTQMGQEVILRCVPISNHLYFYWYRQILGQKVEFLVSFYNNEISEKSEIFDDQFSVERPDGSNFTLKIRSTKLEDSAMYFCASRSVSSGNTIYFGEGSWLTVV.

The rearrangement joins TRBV7-3 to TRBJ2-1, with 16 positions matching TRBD2. This CDR3 comprises 16 residues. V was clipped by 5 bases and J by 8 bases; unmatched bases: 6. The germline V gene has CDR1 SGHTA and CDR2 FQGTGA. The CDR3: CASSPGTSGGEDEQFF. The CDR3 DNA sequence: TGTGCCAGCAGCCCGGGGACTAGCGGGGGGGAGGATGAGCAGTTCTTC.

This chain uses TRBV5-1 with TRBJ2-3, with 8 bases that match TRBD1. Germline lookup yields CDR1 SGHRS and CDR2 YFSETQ. Germline trimming cut 3 bases from V and 6 bases from J; bases unmatched to any gene: 12. The CDR3 runs to 16 residues. CDR3 in amino acids: CASSSNDRGEWDTQYF. The DNA of the CDR3 is TGCGCCAGCAGCTCGAATGACAGGGGCGAATGGGATACGCAGTATTTT.

The chain uses TRBV7-9 and TRBJ1-1, with 8 nucleotides matching TRBD1. The junction had 8 bases not matched to a gene; V was cut back by 7 bases and J by 4 bases. Germline CDR1 SEHNR, CDR2 FQNEAQ (reference sequence). The length of the CDR3 is 14 residues. The chain's CDR3 is CASTGSGGVTEAFF. In DNA form, the CDR3 reads TGTGCCAGCACGGGATCAGGGGGCGTCACTGAAGCTTTCTTT.

The V and J genes are TRBV5-5 and TRBJ1-1; a weak D match, TRBD1 (6 bases). Deletions cut 4 bases from V and 5 bases from J, with 15 bases between. Germline CDR1 SGHKS, CDR2 YYEKEE (reference sequence). The CDR3 contains 14 residues. The CDR3, as DNA: TGTGCCAGCAGCCTTACAGGGTATGGGACTGAAGCTTTCTTT. Residues: CASSLTGYGTEAFF.

The chain combines TRBV3-1 (or the pseudogene TRBV3-2) with TRBJ1-6; D gene ambiguous. V lost 1 base, J lost 5 bases, and 12 bases lay in between. Germline assignment: CDR1 LGHDT and CDR2 YNNKEL (reference sequence). The CDR3 totals 16 residues. DNA for the CDR3: TGTGCCAGCAGCCAAGGGGTCACCCGGGATAATTCACCCCTCCACTTT. Protein: CASSQGVTRDNSPLHF.

The rearrangement links TRBV5-6 to TRBJ1-1; D unresolved. Looked up from germline, CDR1 is SGHDT and CDR2 is YYEEEE. Trimming removed 0 bases from V and 6 bases from J, with 12 bases in between. The CDR3 runs 14 residues. The CDR3 bases are TGTGCCAGCAGCTTGGCAGGCCGGTACTCTGAAGCTTTCTTT. Translating gives CASSLAGRYSEAFF.

The V call is TRBV28, the J call TRBJ2-1; TRBD2 matches 8 bases. After removal of 4 bases from V and 6 bases from J, the junction contained 11 bases not matched to a gene. The length of the CDR3 is 16 residues. Looked up from germline, CDR1 is MDHEN and CDR2 is SYDVKM. The CDR3 DNA follows: TGTGCCAGCAGTTCGTCGGCGGGGGGACCTGGCAATGAGCAGTTCTTC. Translating gives CASSSSAGGPGNEQFF.

The CDR3 DNA reads as TGTGCCAGTAGTCTGACTAGCGGGGAAGAGACCCAGTACTTC. This gives the protein CASSLTSGEETQYF. V usage is TRBV19 and J usage is TRBJ2-5; 11 positions agree with TRBD2. Looked up from germline, CDR1 is LNHDA and CDR2 is SQIVND (reference sequence). The V segment lost 5 bases and the J segment 3 bases; nucleotides outside the gene matches: 2. The CDR3 spans 14 residues.

The V and J genes are TRBV11-1 and TRBJ2-3; D is perhaps TRBD2 (5 bases). The CDR3 length is 17 residues. Germline CDR1 is SGHAT and CDR2 is FQDESV (reference sequence). The ends were cut back, 0 bases at V and 0 bases at J, with 13 bases in the middle. The CDR3 protein is CASSLARGSASTDTQYF. The CDR3, as DNA: TGTGCCAGCAGCTTAGCCCGGGGTAGCGCTAGCACAGATACGCAGTATTTT.

The rearrangement links TRBV9 to TRBJ2-1, with 8 nucleotides matching TRBD2. Germline V gives CDR1 SGDLS, CDR2 YYNGEE. Unmatched junction bases numbered 6, after V lost 4 bases and J lost 0 bases. The CDR3 extends over 16 amino acids. The CDR3 nucleotides are TGTGCCAGCAGCAAAATCGGGGGGGCCTCCTACAATGAGCAGTTCTTC. It yields the protein CASSKIGGASYNEQFF.

The chain combines TRBV5-4 with TRBJ2-1, with D perhaps matching TRBD2 (7 bases). The CDR3 runs 17 residues. The V and J ends lost 6 bases and 7 bases respectively, with 26 bases between them. The germline V gene encodes CDR1 SGHNT and CDR2 YYREEE (reference sequence). CDR3: CASKLGDAGAPLNEQFF. The CDR3 DNA sequence: TGTGCCAGCAAGCTTGGGGACGCGGGGGCCCCTCTAAATGAGCAGTTCTTC.

This clone has a handful of counts. The V gene is TRBV15, the J gene TRBJ1-2; 7 bases align to TRBD1. The V segment lost 1 base and the J segment 2 bases; nucleotides outside the gene matches: 4. This CDR3 is 15 amino acids long. Germline CDR1 is LNHNV and CDR2 is YYDKDF (reference sequence). The CDR3 sequence is CATSRAPGQNYGYTF. Here the CDR3 DNA reads TGTGCCACCAGCAGAGCTCCGGGACAGAACTATGGCTACACCTTC.

The CDR3 sequence is CASSRKGVNTEAFF. The CDR3, as DNA: TGTGCCAGCAGCAGAAAAGGGGTTAACACTGAAGCTTTCTTT. The chain is built from TRBV9 and TRBJ1-1; TRBD1 might be the D (5 bases). The CDR3 runs 14 residues. The germline V and J ends were trimmed by 4 bases and 2 bases, with 12 bases remaining between them. Germline V gives CDR1 SGDLS, CDR2 YYNGEE. The full variable domain, in which reference TRBV9 and TRBJ1-1 provide the parts outside the CDR3, is DSGVTQTPKHLITATGQRVTLRCSPRSGDLSVYWYQQSLDQGLQFLIQYYNGEERAKGNILERFSAQQFPDLHSELNLSSLELGDSALYFCASSRKGVNTEAFFGQGTRLTVV.

The chain couples TRBV7-9 to TRBJ1-4; the D gene is possibly TRBD1 (6 bases). V gave up 4 bases and J gave up 5 bases, with 11 bases separating them. Germline V gives CDR1 SEHNR, CDR2 FQNEAQ (reference sequence). The length of the CDR3 is 14 residues. The CDR3 coding sequence is TGTGCCAGCAGCTCATCAGGGGAAAATGAAAAACTGTTTTTT. It translates to CASSSSGENEKLFF. Supplemented by reference TRBV7-9 and TRBJ1-4, the full variable domain reads DTGVSQNPRHKITKRGQNVTFRCDPISEHNRLYWYRQTLGQGPEFLTYFQNEAQLEKSRLLSDRFSAERPKGSFSTLEIQRTEQGDSAMYLCASSSSGENEKLFFGSGTQLSVL.

This clone was counted many times. The rearrangement joins TRBV5-1 to TRBJ2-7; 7 nucleotides line up with TRBD2. This CDR3 has 14 residues. The germline V gene encodes CDR1 SGHRS and CDR2 YFSETQ. Trimming took 4 bases from V and 3 from J; bases not matched to a gene: 7. The DNA for the CDR3 is TGCGCCAGCAGCCCGGCGGCGGGGGACTACGAGCAGTACTTC. Protein product: CASSPAAGDYEQYF.